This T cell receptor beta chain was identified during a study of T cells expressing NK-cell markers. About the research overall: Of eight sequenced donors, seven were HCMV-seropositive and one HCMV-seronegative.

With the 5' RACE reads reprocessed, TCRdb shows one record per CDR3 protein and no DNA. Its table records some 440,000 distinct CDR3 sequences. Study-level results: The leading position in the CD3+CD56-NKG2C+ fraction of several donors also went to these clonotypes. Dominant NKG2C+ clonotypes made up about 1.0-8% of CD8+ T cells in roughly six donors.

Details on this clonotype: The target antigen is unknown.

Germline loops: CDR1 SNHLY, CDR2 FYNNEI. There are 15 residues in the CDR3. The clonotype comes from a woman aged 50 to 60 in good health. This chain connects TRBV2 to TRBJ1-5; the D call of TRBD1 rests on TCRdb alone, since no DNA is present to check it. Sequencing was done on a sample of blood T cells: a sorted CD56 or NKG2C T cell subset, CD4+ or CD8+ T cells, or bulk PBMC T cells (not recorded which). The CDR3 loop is CASSGEQVRNQPQHF.